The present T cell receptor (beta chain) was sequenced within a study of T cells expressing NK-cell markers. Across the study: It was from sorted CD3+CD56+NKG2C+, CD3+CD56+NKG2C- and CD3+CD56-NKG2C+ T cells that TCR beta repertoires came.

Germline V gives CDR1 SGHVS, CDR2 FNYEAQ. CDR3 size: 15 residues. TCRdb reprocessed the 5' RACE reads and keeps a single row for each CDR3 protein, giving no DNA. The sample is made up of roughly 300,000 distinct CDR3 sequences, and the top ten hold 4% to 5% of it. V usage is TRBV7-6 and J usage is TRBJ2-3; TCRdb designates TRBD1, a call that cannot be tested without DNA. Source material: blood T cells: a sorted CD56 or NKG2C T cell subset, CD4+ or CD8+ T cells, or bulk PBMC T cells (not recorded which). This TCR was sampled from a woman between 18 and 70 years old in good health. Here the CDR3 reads CASSLRTGGADTQYF.